The TCR beta chain under discussion was sequenced for a study of cytomegalovirus exposure and HLA in healthy donors. General study findings and limits: Rarity characterized most TCR sequences, yet some public TCRs appeared in many donors. There were three CMV-associated chains whose specificity for CMV antigens was confirmed in vitro.

V lost 0 bases and J lost 7, with 7 bases in between. CDR3 length: 12 amino acids. Germline CDR1 reads LGHNA; CDR2 reads YSLEER. On this clone: No antigen is known for it.

Sequencing used immunoSEQ multiplex PCR; TCRdb keeps in-frame clones, though not all of them. The table records roughly 230,000 clones, 90% of them present only once. The chain combines TRBV4-3 with TRBJ2-7, with TRBD1 as a possible D gene (5 bases). The clonotype was recovered from a woman aged 25 to 39 in good health and CMV-seronegative. The sample taken for sequencing was PBMCs. The chain's CDR3 is CASSQERQEQYF. CDR3 coding DNA: TGCGCCAGCAGCCAAGAGAGACAGGAGCAGTACTTC.